The T cell receptor beta chain under discussion was sequenced for a study of glioma-infiltrating T cells. Amplification of TCR alpha and beta CDR3 regions from RNA used iRepertoire nested multiplex PCR. Using its own MiXCR run on the multiplex PCR reads, TCRdb lists one record per CDR3 protein. The data hold about 10,000 distinct CDR3 sequences, with 56% observed a single time. In the case of this clonotype: Its antigen is currently unknown.

Germline V CDR1 and CDR2: MNHNY, SVGAGI (reference sequence). The CDR3 runs to 15 residues. Findings of the study overall: Tissue-blood divergence was below expectation in non-neoplastic patients, above in gliomas. Tissue and blood shared very few CDR3 sequences.

Sequenced input: glioma tissue, nonneoplastic brain tissue, or PBMCs (not recorded which). This chain connects TRBV6-6 to TRBJ2-7; D possibly corresponds to TRBD1 (6 bases). This clonotype was sampled from a human donor with low-grade glioma or glioblastoma, undergoing nonglioma brain surgery, or in good health (not recorded which). CDR3 sequence: CGRSYSDSRAYEQYF. CDR3 nucleotides: TGTGGCAGAAGTTACTCGGACAGCCGGGCCTACGAGCAGTACTTC.